The sequence of this T cell receptor (beta chain) was determined in a study of tumor-infiltrating lymphocytes in oesophageal squamous cell carcinoma. TCRdb re-analysed the PCR reads in MiXCR, keeping a single row per CDR3 protein. The sample has 20,000 to 25,000 distinct CDR3 sequences; 35% to 40% are singletons. As regards this clonotype: The junction departs from the called germline gene at one end, perhaps through a read error.

CDR1 and CDR2 from the germline V gene are MDHEN and SYDVKM. The CDR3 runs 8 residues. The source of this sequence is a male donor with esophageal squamous cell carcinoma. The sequenced sample consisted of esophageal tumor tissue. This sequence joins TRBV28 and TRBJ2-7; 7 nucleotides match TRBD1. The CDR3, as DNA: TGTGCCAGCAGTATGACAGGGTTC. It translates to CASSMTGF.